The 30 T cell receptor beta chains given below trace back to one sample, sequenced in a study of regulatory T cells in long-lasting Graves disease. Time point reported: newly diagnosed GD, antithyroid drugs for less than 3 months. After RNA was extracted from PBMCs, the TCR library was made from it. TCR beta libraries were built with iRepertoire HTBI primers and Arm-PCR of CDR3 regions. MiXCR, applied by TCRdb to the multiplex PCR reads, yields one record per CDR3 protein. The table shows some 250,000 distinct CDR3 sequences, with 15% to 20% occurring only once. This sample was shared with a second study, whose subject was T cells in Graves' hyperthyroidism and ophthalmopathy.

The sequencing here drew on peripheral blood mononuclear cells (PBMCs), taken at new diagnosis, from a patient treated with antithyroid drugs. These receptors were obtained from a young woman with Graves disease.

This clonotype was counted many times. The V gene is TRBV18, the J gene TRBJ1-1; D is perhaps TRBD1 (6 bases). The CDR3 totals 15 residues. CDR1 is KGHSH, CDR2 LQKENI, per germline. Deletions cut 6 bases from V and 1 base from J, with 15 bases between. The CDR3 spells CASSQGGGENTEAFF. CDR3 nucleotides: TGTGCCAGCTCTCAGGGAGGGGGAGAGAACACTGAAGCTTTCTTT. Using reference TRBV18 and TRBJ1-1 for the parts outside the CDR3, the full variable domain is NAGVMQNPRHLVRRRGQEARLRCSPMKGHSHVYWYRQLPEEGLKFMVYLQKENIIDESGMPKERFSAEFPKEGPSILRIQQVVRGDSAAYFCASSQGGGENTEAFFGQGTRLTVV.

This clonotype was counted between two and nine times. The V gene is TRBV19, the J gene TRBJ1-1; the match to TRBD1 covers 7 bases. The CDR3 extends over 14 amino acids. The J segment lost 6 bases and the V segment lost 6 bases, leaving 10 bases of the junction unmatched. The germline V gene encodes CDR1 LNHDA and CDR2 SQIVND (reference sequence). This chain's CDR3 is CASRWGQGGPEAFF. The CDR3 DNA is TGTGCCAGTAGGTGGGGGCAGGGGGGCCCTGAAGCTTTCTTT.

This clonotype occurred many times. This chain connects TRBV20-1 to TRBJ1-2, with D maybe TRBD1 (5 bases). This CDR3 contains 12 residues. V was clipped by 4 bases and J by 8 bases, with 14 bases between them. The germline CDR1 and CDR2 sequences are DFQATT and SNEGSKA (reference sequence). The CDR3 here is CSATRGSEGYTF. The CDR3 DNA reads as TGCAGTGCTACTCGGGGCTCAGAAGGCTACACCTTC.

This clonotype was seen at least ten times. The chain links TRBV5-5 to TRBJ1-2; 8 bases match TRBD1. Germline V CDR1 and CDR2: SGHKS, YYEKEE (reference sequence). The CDR3 spans 13 residues. Trimming at V came to 1 base and at J to 6 bases, leaving 2 bases not matched to a gene. The DNA for the CDR3 is TGTGCCAGCAGCTTGCGGACAGGGAATGGCTACACCTTC. Translated: CASSLRTGNGYTF.

As to this clonotype: A much bigger clone sits one base away, suggesting this may be a read error. The rearrangement uses TRBV3-1 and TRBJ2-2, with 8 bases matching TRBD2. CDR3 length equals 16 residues. CDR1 LGHDT and CDR2 YNNKEL come from the germline V gene (reference sequence). Trimming cost V 5 bases and J 6 bases; bases outside gene matches: 11. For the CDR3, the DNA is TGTGCCAGCAGCAAGTCCCCCCCCGGGGGGGCCGGGGAGCTGTTTTTT. Amino acids: CASSKSPPGGAGELFF.

This clonotype has ten or more counts. The CDR3 protein is CASSIRPGGNQPQHF. As DNA, the CDR3 is TGTGCCAGTAGTATTCGGCCGGGGGGCAATCAGCCCCAGCATTTT. The gene calls are TRBV19 and TRBJ1-5, with D tentatively TRBD1 (5 bases). The CDR3 has 15 amino acids. The V gene's germline CDR1 is LNHDA and CDR2 SQIVND (reference sequence). The V end was cut by 3 bases, the J end by 2 bases, with 11 bases between.

The table lists this clonotype with many counts. The CDR3: CASSWIGQGRSRDTQYF. DNA for the CDR3: TGTGCCAGCAGCTGGATTGGACAGGGCCGATCTCGAGATACGCAGTATTTT. The rearrangement uses TRBV7-8 and TRBJ2-3; TRBD1 aligns across 8 bases. The CDR3 consists of 17 residues. V gave up 4 bases and J gave up 5 bases; unmatched junction bases: 14. Per germline, CDR1 SGHVS and CDR2 FQNEAQ.

Concerning this clonotype itself: A single base separates this from a much larger clone, so it may be a read error. J is TRBJ2-2 and V is TRBV12-3 or TRBV12-4, with a weak D call TRBD1 (7 bases). The CDR3 spans 14 residues. V was pared by 7 bases and J by 7 bases, with 16 bases between. CDR3 loop: CASTSGGHIGELFF. The DNA for the CDR3 is TGTGCCAGCACCTCAGGGGGGCACATCGGGGAGCTGTTTTTT.

This clonotype was counted many times. The rearrangement uses TRBV27 and TRBJ1-2; D is perhaps TRBD1 (5 bases). From germline, CDR1 is MNHEY and CDR2 SMNVEV (reference sequence). V dropped 1 base and J dropped 8 bases, with 14 bases sitting between them. The CDR3 loop spans 14 amino acids. The CDR3 loop reads CASSLLGQGRGYTF. The CDR3 DNA follows: TGTGCCAGCAGTTTATTGGGGCAGGGTCGGGGCTACACCTTC.

This clonotype is a singleton in its sample. The chain has TRBV7-3 and TRBJ2-7, with D tentatively TRBD1 (5 bases). This CDR3 has 13 residues. The germline V and J ends were trimmed by 2 bases and 3 bases, with 8 bases remaining between them. Germline CDR1 is SGHTA and CDR2 is FQGTGA. The DNA for the CDR3 is TGTGCCAGCAGCTTAGCAGGGAACTACGAGCAGTACTTC. Translation gives CASSLAGNYEQYF.

At least ten counts were recorded for this clonotype. The chain recombines TRBV6-1 with TRBJ1-2; D might be TRBD1 (6 bases). CDR1 is MNHNS and CDR2 is SASEGT in the germline V gene. CDR3 length: 14 amino acids. The V gene lost 6 bases and the J gene lost 7 bases, with 18 bases spanning the gap. The CDR3 nucleotides are TGTGCCAGCAGAAATTCGAGACAGGTCGGTGGCTACACCTTC. As protein: CASRNSRQVGGYTF.

This clonotype was counted ten times or more. The CDR3 DNA reads as TGTGCCAGCAGCGGGGGACAGGGAGCCTGGGGAAACACCATATATTTT. It yields the protein CASSGGQGAWGNTIYF. V gene TRBV12-3 or TRBV12-4 combines with J gene TRBJ1-3; 9 bases fit TRBD1. The J segment lost 4 bases and the V segment lost 6 bases, leaving 10 bases of the junction unmatched. The CDR3 runs to 16 residues.

A few counts support this clonotype. A much more abundant neighbour one base away suggests this may be a read error. The chain recombines TRBV20-1 with TRBJ1-6; D may be TRBD1 (5 bases). The CDR3 spans 12 residues. Germline-derived CDR1 and CDR2 are DFQATT and SNEGSKA (reference sequence). CDR3 protein: CSAKAGGSPPHF. The DNA of the CDR3 is TGCAGTGCTAAGGCGGGGGGTTCACCCCCCCACTTT.

This clonotype was recorded at least ten times. The CDR3 DNA reads as TGCGCCAGCAGCTATCAGGGGATCGCGAACACCGGGGAGCTGTTTTTT. Translating gives CASSYQGIANTGELFF. The chain links TRBV5-1 to TRBJ2-2; D might be TRBD1 (6 bases). The V and J ends lost 3 bases and 0 bases respectively, with 12 bases between them. Looked up from germline, CDR1 is SGHRS and CDR2 is YFSETQ. CDR3 length: 16 residues.

This clonotype was found many times. The V and J genes are TRBV7-9 and TRBJ2-3; D is undetermined. The length of the CDR3 is 12 residues. CDR1 and CDR2 (germline): SEHNR, FQNEAQ (reference sequence). V was shortened by 3 bases and J by 6 bases, with 7 bases between the two germline ends. In DNA form, the CDR3 reads TGTGCCAGCAGCTTCCATGAGGATACGCAGTATTTT. It yields the protein CASSFHEDTQYF.

A word on this clonotype: A much larger clone differs from this one at a single base, so this may be a read error. A read error is likely, as this CDR3 ends without the conserved phenylalanine or tryptophan. The chain combines TRBV6-1 with TRBJ1-1, with D unresolved. The CDR3 has 11 residues. Trimming removed 4 bases from V and 11 bases from J, with 11 bases in between. CDR1 MNHNS and CDR2 SASEGT come from the germline V gene. The CDR3: CASSVQFSAFL. Here the CDR3 DNA reads TGTGCCAGCAGTGTACAGTTTTCGGCTTTCCTT.

This clonotype occurred many times. The CDR3 region is CSASEDNFGEKLFF. DNA of the CDR3: TGCAGTGCCTCAGAGGACAATTTTGGTGAAAAACTGTTTTTT. This chain uses TRBV20-1 with TRBJ1-4; TRBD1 might be the D (5 bases). V was trimmed by 6 bases and J by 7 bases, leaving 18 bases between them. The CDR3 runs to 14 residues. Germline CDR1 DFQATT, CDR2 SNEGSKA (reference sequence).

This clonotype was seen many times. The V call is TRBV7-9, the J call TRBJ2-7; TRBD2 is a possible D gene (5 bases). The V and J ends lost 5 bases and 7 bases respectively, with 12 bases between them. This CDR3 is built from 12 residues. The germline gives CDR1 SEHNR, CDR2 FQNEAQ (reference sequence). The CDR3 loop is CASSAGLREQYF. In DNA, the CDR3 is TGTGCCAGCAGCGCGGGTCTGAGGGAGCAGTACTTC.

Ten or more counts support this clonotype. The chain joins TRBV19 to TRBJ1-2; possible D gene TRBD1, 5 bases. The V end lost 6 bases, the J end lost 6 bases, and 14 bases lay between the germline ends. The CDR3 consists of 13 residues. Germline values: CDR1 LNHDA, CDR2 SQIVND (reference sequence). The CDR3 region has the DNA TGTGCCAGTAGAAACGGGGCTTCTCATGGCTACACCTTC. It codes for CASRNGASHGYTF.

V gene TRBV5-1 combines with J gene TRBJ1-6; D is perhaps TRBD1 (5 bases). Germline V lookup: CDR1 SGHRS, CDR2 YFSETQ. The length of the CDR3 is 16 residues. V was trimmed by 0 bases and J by 6 bases, leaving 13 bases between them. The CDR3 loop is CASSLVVGPGNSPLHF. CDR3 coding DNA: TGCGCCAGCAGCTTGGTTGTGGGGCCAGGTAATTCACCCCTCCACTTT.

Many counts were recorded for this clonotype. V gene TRBV7-2 combines with J gene TRBJ2-5; 9 nucleotides align to TRBD1. From germline, CDR1 is SGHTA and CDR2 FQGNSA. The CDR3 is 15 amino acids. V gave up 6 bases and J gave up 5 bases; unmatched junction bases: 10. CDR3 in DNA: TGTGCCAGCAGGCCTGCTCACAGGGGGCTTGAGACCCAGTACTTC. Its translation: CASRPAHRGLETQYF.

This clonotype came up many times. The V call is TRBV18, the J call TRBJ1-2; D is perhaps TRBD1 (5 bases). V was trimmed by 6 bases and J by 2 bases, leaving 10 bases between them. This CDR3 is built from 13 residues. Germline V gene data show CDR1 as KGHSH and CDR2 as LQKENI. The CDR3 nucleotides read TGTGCCAGCTCCCGGGACGTCAACTATGGCTACACCTTC. This gives the protein CASSRDVNYGYTF.

Many counts were recorded for this clonotype. V is TRBV2 and J is TRBJ1-5; D is unclear. This CDR3 is built from 12 residues. V gave up 8 bases and J gave up 5 bases, with 10 bases separating them. From germline, CDR1 is SNHLY and CDR2 FYNNEI. The CDR3: CASGREHQPQHF. The DNA of the CDR3 is TGTGCCAGCGGACGGGAACATCAGCCCCAGCATTTT.

This clonotype has at least ten counts. The V gene is TRBV18, the J gene TRBJ2-3; D is unresolved. The germline V gene encodes CDR1 KGHSH and CDR2 LQKENI. Trimming stripped 1 base from V and 3 bases from J, with 8 bases between. The CDR3 extends over 14 amino acids. The CDR3 bases are TGTGCCAGCTCACCACAAGTCCGGACAGATACGCAGTATTTT. As protein: CASSPQVRTDTQYF.

V gene TRBV20-1 combines with J gene TRBJ2-3; TRBD2 agrees at 16 bases. Germline V gene lookup returns CDR1 DFQATT and CDR2 SNEGSKA (reference sequence). This CDR3 is built from 15 residues. For the CDR3, the DNA is TGCAGCGGGACTAGCGGGGGGGTGATATTAGATACGCAGTATTTT. This translates into CSGTSGGVILDTQYF.

This clonotype was recorded a few times. This may come from a read error, since a much larger clone is one base off. The J gene is TRBJ2-1, the V gene TRBV5-6; D is unclear. Trimming pared 2 bases from V and 5 bases from J, leaving 17 bases between. CDR1 and CDR2 (germline): SGHDT, YYEEEE. This CDR3 is 16 amino acids long. The CDR3, as DNA: TGTGCCAGCAGCTTAGATCGGCCGCTCGTTAACAATGAGCAGTTCTTC. Its protein is CASSLDRPLVNNEQFF.

In this sample, this clonotype turned up many times. The chain carries TRBV2 and TRBJ2-3; 14 nucleotides align to TRBD2. Germline V gene sequence: CDR1 SNHLY, CDR2 FYNNEI. V lost 8 bases and J lost 2; bases outside the gene matches: 3. The CDR3 runs to 15 residues. For the CDR3, the DNA is TGTGCCAGCTGGGGACTAGCGGGGGACACAGATACGCAGTATTTT. Translated, it gives CASWGLAGDTDTQYF. The full variable domain, completed using reference TRBV2 and TRBJ2-3, is EPEVTQTPSHQVTQMGQEVILRCVPISNHLYFYWYRQILGQKVEFLVSFYNNEISEKSEIFDDQFSVERPDGSNFTLKIRSTKLEDSAMYFCASWGLAGDTDTQYFGPGTRLTVL.

The chain carries TRBV6-1 and TRBJ2-5, with D perhaps assigned TRBD1 or TRBD2 (5 bases each). The CDR3 runs to 15 residues. Germline-derived CDR1 and CDR2 are MNHNS and SASEGT. Trimming took off 2 bases at V and 5 bases at J, with 15 bases between the two ends. CDR3 sequence (DNA): TGTGCCAGCAGTGAACCGGGACGCCGGCGGGAGACCCAGTACTTC. It yields the protein CASSEPGRRRETQYF.

This clonotype was observed many times. This rearrangement joins TRBV11-1 to TRBJ1-5, with D unclear. The V gene lost 5 bases and the J gene lost 4 bases, with 9 bases spanning the gap. Germline V gene sequence: CDR1 SGHAT, CDR2 FQDESV (reference sequence). This CDR3 comprises 13 residues. CDR3 DNA sequence: TGTGCCAGCAGCGCCAGTCCAAATCAGCCCCAGCATTTT. Translated, it gives CASSASPNQPQHF.

This clonotype has ten or more counts. The genes are TRBV12-3 or TRBV12-4 and TRBJ1-1; D remains unclear. This CDR3 region has 13 residues. Trimming stripped 3 bases from V and 2 bases from J, with 7 bases between. The CDR3 DNA is TGTGCCAGCAGTTTGAAAGGAAACACTGAAGCTTTCTTT. Its translation is CASSLKGNTEAFF.